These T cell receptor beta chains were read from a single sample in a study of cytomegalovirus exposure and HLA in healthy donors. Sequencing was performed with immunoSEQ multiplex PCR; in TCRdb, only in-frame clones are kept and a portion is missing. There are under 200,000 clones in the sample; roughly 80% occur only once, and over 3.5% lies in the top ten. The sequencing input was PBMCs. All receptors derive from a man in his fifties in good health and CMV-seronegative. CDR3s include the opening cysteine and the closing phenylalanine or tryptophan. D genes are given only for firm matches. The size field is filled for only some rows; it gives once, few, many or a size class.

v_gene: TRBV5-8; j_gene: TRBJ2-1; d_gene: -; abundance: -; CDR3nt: TGTGCCAGCAGCTTGCAGGACAATGAGCAGTTCTTC; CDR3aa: CASSLQDNEQFF
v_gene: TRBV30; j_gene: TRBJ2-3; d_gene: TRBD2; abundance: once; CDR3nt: TGTGCCTGGAGTCGGACTAGCGGGGGTCAAGATACGCAGTATTTT; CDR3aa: CAWSRTSGGQDTQYF
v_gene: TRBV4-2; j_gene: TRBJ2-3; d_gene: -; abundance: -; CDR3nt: TGTGCCAGCAGCCCCGGACTATCACTCACAGATACGCAGTATTTT; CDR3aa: CASSPGLSLTDTQYF
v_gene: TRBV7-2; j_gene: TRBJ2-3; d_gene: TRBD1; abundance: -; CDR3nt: TGTGCCAGCAGCTACGGGACAGGGGGCCGAGATACGCAGTATTTT; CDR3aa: CASSYGTGGRDTQYF
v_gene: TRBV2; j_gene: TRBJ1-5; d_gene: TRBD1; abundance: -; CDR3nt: TGTGCCAGCAGTGGACAGGGGCGGAATCAGCCCCAGCATTTT; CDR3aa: CASSGQGRNQPQHF
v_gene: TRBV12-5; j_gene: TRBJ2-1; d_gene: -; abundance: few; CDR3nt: TGTGCTAGTGGCCCTGGGGGGATTTACAATGAGCAGTTCTTC; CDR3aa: CASGPGGIYNEQFF
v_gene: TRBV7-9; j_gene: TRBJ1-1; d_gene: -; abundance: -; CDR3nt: TGTGCCAGCAGCCACGCAGCGGTGAACACTGAAGCTTTCTTT; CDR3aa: CASSHAAVNTEAFF
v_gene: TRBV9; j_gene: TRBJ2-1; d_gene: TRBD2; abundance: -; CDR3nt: TGTGCCAGCAGCGTAGGAGGGACTAGCAATGAGCAGTTCTTC; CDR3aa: CASSVGGTSNEQFF
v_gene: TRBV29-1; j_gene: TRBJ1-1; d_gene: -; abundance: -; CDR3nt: TGCGGAGTGACAGCAAACACTGAAGCTTTCTTT; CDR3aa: CGVTANTEAFF
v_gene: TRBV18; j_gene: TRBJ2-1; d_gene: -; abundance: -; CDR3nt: TGTGCCAGCTCACTCGTTACAGATGAGCAGTTCTTC; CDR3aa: CASSLVTDEQFF
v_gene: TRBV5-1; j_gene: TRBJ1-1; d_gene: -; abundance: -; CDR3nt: TGCGCCAGCAGCCCCGGATCGGTAGGGGCTGAAGCTTTCTTT; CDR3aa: CASSPGSVGAEAFF
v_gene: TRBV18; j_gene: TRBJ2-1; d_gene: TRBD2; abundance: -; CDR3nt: TGTGCCAGCTCCCAACTAGCGGGGGAGTACAATGAGCAGTTCTTC; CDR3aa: CASSQLAGEYNEQFF
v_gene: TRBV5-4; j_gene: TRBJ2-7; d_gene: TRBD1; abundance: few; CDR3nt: TGCGCCAGCAGCCAAGGTACAACAGGGGACGAGCAGTACTTC; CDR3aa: CASSQGTTGDEQYF
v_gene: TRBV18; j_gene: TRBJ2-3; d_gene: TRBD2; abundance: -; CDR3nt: TGTGCCAGCTCCCCACTCGCGGGAGGTGATACGCAGTATTTT; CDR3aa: CASSPLAGGDTQYF
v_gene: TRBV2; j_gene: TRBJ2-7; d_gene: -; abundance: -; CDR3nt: TGTGCCAGCAGGGCCCGGGGACAATCCGAGCAGTACTTC; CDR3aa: CASRARGQSEQYF
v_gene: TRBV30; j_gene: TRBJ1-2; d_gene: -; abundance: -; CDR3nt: TGTGCCGGAAGACATCTTTATGGCTACACCTTC; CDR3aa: CAGRHLYGYTF
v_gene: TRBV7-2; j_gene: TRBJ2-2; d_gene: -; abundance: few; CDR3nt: TGTGCCAGCAGCTTTCTAGGACTCACCGGGGAGCTGTTTTTT; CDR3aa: CASSFLGLTGELFF
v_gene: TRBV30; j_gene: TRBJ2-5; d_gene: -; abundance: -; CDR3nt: TGTGCCTGGGCCCCGGGGAGAGGGGGGACCCAGTACTTC; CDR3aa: CAWAPGRGGTQYF
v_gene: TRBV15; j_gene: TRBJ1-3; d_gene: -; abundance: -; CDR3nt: TGTGCCACCAGCAGAGATCTGGCAGGACTTTCCTCTGGAAACACCATATATTTT; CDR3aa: CATSRDLAGLSSGNTIYF
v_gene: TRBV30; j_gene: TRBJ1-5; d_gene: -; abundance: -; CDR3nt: TGTGCCTGGAGCCTGGCAGGGCAACTTCGCAATCAGCCCCAGCATTTT; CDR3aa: CAWSLAGQLRNQPQHF
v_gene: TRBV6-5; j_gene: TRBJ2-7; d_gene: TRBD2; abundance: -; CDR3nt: TGTGCCAGCTCCACTAGCGGGGCCTATTACGTGCAGTACTTC; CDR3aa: CASSTSGAYYVQYF
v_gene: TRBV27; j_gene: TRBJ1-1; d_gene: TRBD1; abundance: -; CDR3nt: TGTGCCAGCAGTTTACCGGGACAGGGTATCGCTGAAGCTTTCTTT; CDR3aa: CASSLPGQGIAEAFF
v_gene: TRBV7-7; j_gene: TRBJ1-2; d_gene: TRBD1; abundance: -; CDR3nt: TGTGCTAGCAGCCTCAGGACAGGGAACTATGGCTACACCTTC; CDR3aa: CASSLRTGNYGYTF
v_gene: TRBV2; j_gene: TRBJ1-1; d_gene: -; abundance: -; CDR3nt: TGTGCCAGCATGGGGGGGACTGAAGCTTTCTTT; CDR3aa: CASMGGTEAFF
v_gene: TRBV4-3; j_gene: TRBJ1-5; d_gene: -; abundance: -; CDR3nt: TGCGCCAGCAGCCCGGTCGATAGCAATCAGCCCCAGCATTTT; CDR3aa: CASSPVDSNQPQHF
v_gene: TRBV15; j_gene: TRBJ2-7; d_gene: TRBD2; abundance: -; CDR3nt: TGTGCCACCGGCAGGGGGACTAGCTCAACCTACGAGCAGTACTTC; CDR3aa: CATGRGTSSTYEQYF
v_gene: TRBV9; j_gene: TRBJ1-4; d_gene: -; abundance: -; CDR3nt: TGTGCCAGCGGTGGTGGGAGTAAAAATGAAAAACTGTTTTTT; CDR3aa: CASGGGSKNEKLFF
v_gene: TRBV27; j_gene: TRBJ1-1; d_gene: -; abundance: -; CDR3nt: TGTGCCAGCAGTTTACGCCCTCCAGGGGATTACACTGAAGCTTTCTTT; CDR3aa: CASSLRPPGDYTEAFF
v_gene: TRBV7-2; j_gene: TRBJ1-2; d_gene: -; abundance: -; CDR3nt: TGTGCCAGCAGCTTAGGTCCCGTGGGCTACACCTTC; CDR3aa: CASSLGPVGYTF
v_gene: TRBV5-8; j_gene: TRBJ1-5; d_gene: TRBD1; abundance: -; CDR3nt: TGTGCCAGCAGCAGTGGACAGGGGGCTCAGCCCCAGCATTTT; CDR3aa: CASSSGQGAQPQHF
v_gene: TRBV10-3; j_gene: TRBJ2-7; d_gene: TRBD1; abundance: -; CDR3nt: TGTGCCATCAGCGGACAGGGGTTTTACGAGCAGTACTTC; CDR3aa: CAISGQGFYEQYF
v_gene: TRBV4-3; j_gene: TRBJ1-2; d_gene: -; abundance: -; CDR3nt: TGCGCCAGCAGCCTAGACCATAACTATGGCTACACCTTC; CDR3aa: CASSLDHNYGYTF
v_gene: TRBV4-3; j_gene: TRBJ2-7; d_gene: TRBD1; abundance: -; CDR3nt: TGCGCCAGCGCTCGGGACAGGGGAATCTCCGAGCAGTACTTC; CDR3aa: CASARDRGISEQYF
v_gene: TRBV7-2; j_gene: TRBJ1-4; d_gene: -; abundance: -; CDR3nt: TGTGCCAGCAGCTTACGGGGGGCGCGGGCTAATGAAAAACTGTTTTTT; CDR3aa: CASSLRGARANEKLFF
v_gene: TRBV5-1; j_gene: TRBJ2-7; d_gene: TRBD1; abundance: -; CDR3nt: TGCGCCAGCAGCTTCACGAGACAGGGTCCCTACGAGCAGTACTTC; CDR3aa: CASSFTRQGPYEQYF
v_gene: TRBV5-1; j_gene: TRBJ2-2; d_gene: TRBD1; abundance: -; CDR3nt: TGCGCCAGCAGCAAGACAGGGGCAACCGGGGAGCTGTTTTTT; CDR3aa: CASSKTGATGELFF
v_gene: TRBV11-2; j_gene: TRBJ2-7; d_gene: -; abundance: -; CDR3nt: TGTGCCAGCAGCTTAGTTTGGTTCGGAGGGGTATACTTC; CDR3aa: CASSLVWFGGVYF
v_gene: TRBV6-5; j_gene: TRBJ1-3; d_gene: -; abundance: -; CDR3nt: TGTGCCAGCAGTTATGGACTGTACTCTGGAAACACCATATATTTT; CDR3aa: CASSYGLYSGNTIYF
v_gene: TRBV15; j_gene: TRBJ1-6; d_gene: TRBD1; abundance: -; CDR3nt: TGTGCCACCAGCAGAGTTGTTGGACAGGGGAGCTCCTATAATTCACCCCTCCACTTT; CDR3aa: CATSRVVGQGSSYNSPLHF
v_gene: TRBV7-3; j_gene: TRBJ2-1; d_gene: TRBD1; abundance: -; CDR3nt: TGTGCCAGCAGCCCCCGGACAGGGAGCTCTGGGTTCTCCTACAATGAGCAGTTCTTC; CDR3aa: CASSPRTGSSGFSYNEQFF
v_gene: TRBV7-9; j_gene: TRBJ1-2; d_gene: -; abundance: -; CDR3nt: TGTGCCAGCAGCTTAGACCTATGGGGATCGGGGGGCTACACCTTC; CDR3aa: CASSLDLWGSGGYTF
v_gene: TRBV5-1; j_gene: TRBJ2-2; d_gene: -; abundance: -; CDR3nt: TGCGCCAGCAGCTTGACAGGGAGCGCCGGGGAGCTGTTTTTT; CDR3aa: CASSLTGSAGELFF
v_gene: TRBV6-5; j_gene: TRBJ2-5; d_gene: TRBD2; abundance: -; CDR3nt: TGTGCCAGCAGTTACTCCTGGACTAGTACGCAAGAGACCCAGTACTTC; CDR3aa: CASSYSWTSTQETQYF
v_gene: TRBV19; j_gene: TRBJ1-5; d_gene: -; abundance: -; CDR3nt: TGTGCCTCATCTTGGGGGGGGGCAAGCAATCAGCCCCAGCATTTT; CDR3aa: CASSWGGASNQPQHF
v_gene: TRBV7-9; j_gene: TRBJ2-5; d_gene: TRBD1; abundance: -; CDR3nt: TGTGCCAGCAGCCCAGGACAGGGGACCCTACAAGAGACCCAGTACTTC; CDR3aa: CASSPGQGTLQETQYF
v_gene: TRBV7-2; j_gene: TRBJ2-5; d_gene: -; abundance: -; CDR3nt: TGTGCCAGCAGCTTAGAGGCGGCGACCCAGTACTTC; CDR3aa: CASSLEAATQYF
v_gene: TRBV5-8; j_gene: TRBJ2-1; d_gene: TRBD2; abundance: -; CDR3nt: TGTGCCAGCAGCTTCGGGGGGGCCAGCAATGAGCAGTTCTTC; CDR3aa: CASSFGGASNEQFF
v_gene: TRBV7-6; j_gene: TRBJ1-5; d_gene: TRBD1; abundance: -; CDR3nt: TGTGCCAGCAGCCACGGACAGGGGCAGCCCCAGCATTTT; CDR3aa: CASSHGQGQPQHF
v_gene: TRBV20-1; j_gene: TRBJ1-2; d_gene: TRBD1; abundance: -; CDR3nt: TGCAGTGCTGGACAGGATGGCTACACCTTC; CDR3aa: CSAGQDGYTF
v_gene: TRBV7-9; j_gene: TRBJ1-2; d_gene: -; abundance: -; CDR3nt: TGTTCCAGCAGCTTGGGGGGGGGCTACACCTTC; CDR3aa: CSSSLGGGYTF
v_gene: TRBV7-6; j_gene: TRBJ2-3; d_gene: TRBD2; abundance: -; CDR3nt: TGTGCCAGCAGCCCCCAGGGAGGGGCGACAGATACGCAGTATTTT; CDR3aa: CASSPQGGATDTQYF
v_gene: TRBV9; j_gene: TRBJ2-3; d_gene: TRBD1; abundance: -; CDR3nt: TGTGCCAGCAGCGTAGCAGGGGGCGCTGGCACAGATACGCAGTATTTT; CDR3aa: CASSVAGGAGTDTQYF
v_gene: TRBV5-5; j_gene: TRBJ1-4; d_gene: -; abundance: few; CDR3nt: TGTGCCAGCAGCGCACATTTGGGCAATGAAAAACTGTTTTTT; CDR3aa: CASSAHLGNEKLFF
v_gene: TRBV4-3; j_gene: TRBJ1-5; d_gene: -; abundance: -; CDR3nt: TGCGCCAGCAGCCAAGAGGGCGCCGGTCAGCCCCAGCATTTT; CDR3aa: CASSQEGAGQPQHF
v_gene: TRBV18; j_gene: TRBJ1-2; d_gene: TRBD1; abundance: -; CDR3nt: TGTGCCAGCTCCCGGGACAGATATGGCCACACCTTC; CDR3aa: CASSRDRYGHTF